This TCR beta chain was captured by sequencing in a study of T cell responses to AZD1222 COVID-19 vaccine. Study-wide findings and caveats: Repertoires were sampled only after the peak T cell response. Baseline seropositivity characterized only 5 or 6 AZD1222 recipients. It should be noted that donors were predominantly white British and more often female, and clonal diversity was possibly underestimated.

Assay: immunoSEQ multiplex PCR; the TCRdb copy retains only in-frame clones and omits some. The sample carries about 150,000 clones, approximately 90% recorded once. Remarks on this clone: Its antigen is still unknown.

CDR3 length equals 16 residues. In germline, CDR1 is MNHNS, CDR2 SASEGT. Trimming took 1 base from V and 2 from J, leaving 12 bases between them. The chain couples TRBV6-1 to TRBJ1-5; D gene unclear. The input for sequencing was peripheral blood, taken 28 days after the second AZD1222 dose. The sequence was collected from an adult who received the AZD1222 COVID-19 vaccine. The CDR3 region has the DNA TGTGCCAGCAGTGAAGGACCCGCCAGAGGCAATCAGCCCCAGCATTTT. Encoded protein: CASSEGPARGNQPQHF.